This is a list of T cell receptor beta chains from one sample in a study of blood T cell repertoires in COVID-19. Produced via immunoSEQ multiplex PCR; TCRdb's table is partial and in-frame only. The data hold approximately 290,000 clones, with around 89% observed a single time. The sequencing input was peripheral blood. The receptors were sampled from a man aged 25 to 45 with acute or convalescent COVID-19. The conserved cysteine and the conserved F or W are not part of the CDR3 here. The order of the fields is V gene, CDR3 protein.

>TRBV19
ASSMRGSYNEQF
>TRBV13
ASSPYPTSGGSSSYNEQF
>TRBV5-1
ASSFRTGIYAVAEAF
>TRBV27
ASSAGQRRQETQY
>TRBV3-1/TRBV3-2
ASSQEGQYNSPLH
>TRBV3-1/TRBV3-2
ASSQGQGRATEAF
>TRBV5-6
ASSPTGSYEQY
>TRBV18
ASSRNTDTQY
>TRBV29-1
SVHRREGSYNEQF
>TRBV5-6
ASRPRERAYEQY
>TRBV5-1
ASSPWTGGEAF
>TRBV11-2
ASSSGDMTGNTIY
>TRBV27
ASSLGQPGNTIY
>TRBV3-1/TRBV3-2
ASSQELASYEQY
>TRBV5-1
ASSLTLNTEAF
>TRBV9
ASSRGTGGYEQY
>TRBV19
ATGPLGAGNTIY
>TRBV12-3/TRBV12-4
ASSPRLNTEAF
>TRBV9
ASSGRVAETQY
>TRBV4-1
ASSQRLAGIQETQY
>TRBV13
ASSPTGRNYEQY
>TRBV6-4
ASSEDRDNTEAF
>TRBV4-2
ASSQDGGLNTEAF
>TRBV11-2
ASSLDRTVSGYGYT
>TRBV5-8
ASRTMDSWIYNEQF
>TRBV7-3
ASSLKSDQPQH
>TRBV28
ASSLSLQGGEEAF
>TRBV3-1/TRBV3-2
ARSCDSEYYGYT
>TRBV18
ASSTPAQGTGEETQY
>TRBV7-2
ASSLVPGGNQPQH
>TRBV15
ATSREFTGNTIY
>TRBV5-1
ASSIDPGQRYEQY
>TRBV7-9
ASRREIYNSPLH
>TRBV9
ASSTHTGTGINEQY
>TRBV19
ASSIDQGSYNEQF
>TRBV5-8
ASSLYRTGVGYT
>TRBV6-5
ASRFDRGANSPLH
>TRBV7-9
ASSSRQGTNSYNSPLH
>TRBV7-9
ASSSVEVDEKLF
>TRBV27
ASSLSGGINSPLH
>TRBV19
ASRSKGDNSPLH
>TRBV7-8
ASSPRENNNEQF